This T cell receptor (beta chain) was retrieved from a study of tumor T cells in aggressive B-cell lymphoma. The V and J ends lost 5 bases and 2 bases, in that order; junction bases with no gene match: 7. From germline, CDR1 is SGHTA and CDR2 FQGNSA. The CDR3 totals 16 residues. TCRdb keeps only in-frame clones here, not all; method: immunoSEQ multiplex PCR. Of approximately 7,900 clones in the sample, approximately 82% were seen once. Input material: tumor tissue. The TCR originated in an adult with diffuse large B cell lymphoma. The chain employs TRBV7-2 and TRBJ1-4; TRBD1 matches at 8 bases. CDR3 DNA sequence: TGTGCCAGCAGCCTCAGGGGGCGGTCTACTAATGAAAAACTGTTTTTT. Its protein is CASSLRGRSTNEKLFF.